These T cell receptor beta chains were read from a single sample in a study of T cell changes during pregnancy in multiple sclerosis. Produced via immunoSEQ multiplex PCR; TCRdb's table is partial and in-frame only. The table records about 110,000 clones, 92% of them present only once. The sample in question was peripheral blood, obtained in the third trimester of pregnancy. The receptors were gathered from a female donor with multiple sclerosis, enrolled in a pregnancy study. CDR3s include the opening cysteine and the closing phenylalanine or tryptophan. Each record gives: V gene, J gene, clone size, D gene, CDR3 DNA, CDR3 protein. D genes are given only for firm matches. Not all rows give a size; the values are once, few, many and, for expanded clones, a class.

TRBV5-5	TRBJ2-3	-	-	TGTGCCAGCAGCTTGGCGGTCGGGGGAGATACGCAGTATTTT	CASSLAVGGDTQYF
TRBV7-2	TRBJ2-2	-	TRBD2	TGTGCCAGCAGCTTATTCCCAGCGGGGGGTTCCCAGAACACCGGGGAGCTGTTTTTT	CASSLFPAGGSQNTGELFF
TRBV19	TRBJ2-7	-	-	TGTGCCAGTAGTATCAGGGGTAGAAGGACAGAGAGTTACGAGCAGTACTTC	CASSIRGRRTESYEQYF
TRBV27	TRBJ2-2	few	-	TGTGCCAGCAGTTTTATCGACAGATTCTCGTGGGAGCTGTTTTTT	CASSFIDRFSWELFF
TRBV19	TRBJ2-7	once	-	TGTGCCAGTAGTCGAGGCCTAGCGCAGTCCTACGAGCAGTACTTC	CASSRGLAQSYEQYF
TRBV19	TRBJ1-2	-	TRBD1	TGTGCCAGTAGTACTGGGGCAGGGGGCAAAATCTATGGCTACACCTTC	CASSTGAGGKIYGYTF
TRBV28	TRBJ1-5	-	-	TGTGCCAGCAGTTTATGGATCGGGGTCGGAAATCAGCCCCAGCATTTT	CASSLWIGVGNQPQHF
TRBV5-1	TRBJ1-4	-	-	TGCGCCAGCAGCTTGGGACAGGTTGCAACTAATGAAAAACTGTTTTTT	CASSLGQVATNEKLFF
TRBV27	TRBJ1-2	-	-	TGTGCCAGCAGTCCATGGGGGGACCGCTCCTATGGCTACACCTTC	CASSPWGDRSYGYTF
TRBV7-3	TRBJ2-1	-	-	TGTGCCAGCAGCTTTTTTGGGACATCAGGAGAGCAGTTCTTC	CASSFFGTSGEQFF
TRBV30	TRBJ2-3	-	TRBD2	TGTGCCTGGAGTTTTATTAGCGGGAGACGCACAGATACGCAGTATTTT	CAWSFISGRRTDTQYF
TRBV5-8	TRBJ1-4	-	-	TGTGCCAGCAGCTTTGGACAGCACCCAACTAATGAAAAACTGTTTTTT	CASSFGQHPTNEKLFF
TRBV6-1	TRBJ2-7	-	TRBD2	TGTGCCAGCAGTGGTCAACTAGCGGGAGCCTCCGAGCAGTACTTC	CASSGQLAGASEQYF
TRBV25-1	TRBJ1-2	-	-	TGTGCCAGCAGTGAAGGGGGGAGCTATGGCTACACCTTC	CASSEGGSYGYTF
TRBV7-2	TRBJ1-2	-	TRBD1	TGTGCCAGCAGCCTGCGATCAGGGGGCGCGGGATTGAAGTATGGCTACACCTTC	CASSLRSGGAGLKYGYTF
TRBV19	TRBJ1-2	-	-	TGTGCCAGTAGTATAGATCTCTTCCGGGGGACGAGAGGCTACACCTTC	CASSIDLFRGTRGYTF
TRBV19	TRBJ2-7	-	-	TGTGCCAGTAGTATAACCGGGAGCTCCTACGAGCAGTACTTC	CASSITGSSYEQYF
TRBV30	TRBJ2-3	-	TRBD1	TGTGCCTGGGGACCCGGGACAGGGGGCACAGATACGCAGTATTTT	CAWGPGTGGTDTQYF
TRBV13	TRBJ1-1	-	-	TGTGCCAGCAGCCGCGACATTTTCACTGAAGCTTTCTTT	CASSRDIFTEAFF
TRBV7-2	TRBJ2-3	-	TRBD2	TGTGCCAGCAGCCCGAGGCTAGCGGGAGGGGAAGATACGCAGTATTTT	CASSPRLAGGEDTQYF
TRBV27	TRBJ2-1	-	TRBD2	TGTGCCAGCAGCCGGACTAGCCCCTACAATGAGCAGTTCTTC	CASSRTSPYNEQFF
TRBV5-4	TRBJ1-2	few	-	TGTGCCAGCAGCTTGCTGACTGACTATGGCTACACCTTC	CASSLLTDYGYTF
TRBV5-5	TRBJ2-5	-	TRBD2	TGTGCCAGCAGCTTGGCGGGGGGGCCGGTTGGAGAGACCCAGTACTTC	CASSLAGGPVGETQYF
TRBV7-2	TRBJ2-7	-	-	TGTGCCAGCAGCTTAGGAGGGCAGGGAGGTTACGAGCAGTACTTC	CASSLGGQGGYEQYF
TRBV7-2	TRBJ1-5	-	-	TGTGCCAGCAGCCGAGACTCATCCGGGGATCAGCCCCAGCATTTT	CASSRDSSGDQPQHF
TRBV6-1	TRBJ1-1	-	-	TGTGCCAGCAGCCAGGGGTATTGGGGCACTGAAGCTTTCTTT	CASSQGYWGTEAFF
TRBV5-6	TRBJ2-7	-	-	TGTGCCAGCAGCTTGTTTGTGGCGGGATGGAAATACGAGCAGTACTTC	CASSLFVAGWKYEQYF
TRBV28	TRBJ1-3	-	-	TGTGCCAGCAGTTTACCCCTCCGGGACATTGTTTTT	CASSLPLRDIVF
TRBV18	TRBJ2-3	-	-	TGTGCCAGCGCCTCGAGCGGTCTAGGGGATACGCAGTATTTT	CASASSGLGDTQYF
TRBV5-4	TRBJ2-7	-	TRBD2	TGTGCCAGCAGCTTAACTAGCGGGGTCGGGTACGAGCAGTACTTC	CASSLTSGVGYEQYF
TRBV5-1	TRBJ2-7	-	TRBD1	TGCGCCAGCAGTGGAAGGGAAAAGGGGGCGTCCTACGAGCAGTACTTC	CASSGREKGASYEQYF
TRBV5-6	TRBJ2-7	-	-	TGTGCCAGCAGCTTGTTAGTGTCCGAGCAGTACTTC	CASSLLVSEQYF
TRBV4-2	TRBJ1-1	-	-	TGTGCCAGCAGCCAAGAGACGAGGAGCACTGAAGCTTTCTTT	CASSQETRSTEAFF
TRBV5-1	TRBJ2-7	-	TRBD2	TGCGCCAGCAGCTTAGCGGGGAACTACGAGCAGTACTTC	CASSLAGNYEQYF
TRBV19	TRBJ1-1	-	-	TGTGCCAGTAGTCTGCTGGGGGCGAACACTGAAGCTTTCTTT	CASSLLGANTEAFF
TRBV6-6	TRBJ1-5	few	-	TGTGCCAGCAAGTGGGGAACAGGGCTGCCCCAGCATTTT	CASKWGTGLPQHF